Each of the 13 T cell receptor beta chains below was sequenced from the same sample in a study of OX40 agonist ivuxolimab in advanced cancers. The data were produced by immunoSEQ multiplex PCR, yet TCRdb's version contains in-frame clones alone and is incomplete. The profile covers some 45,000 clones, with 86% appearing a single time and about a fifth taken by the ten largest. This specimen was CD4+ or CD8+ T cells sorted from blood, taken in a trial of the OX40 agonist ivuxolimab. Every receptor here comes from an adult with an advanced solid tumor such as melanoma, head and neck, liver or kidney cancer.

The genes are TRBV10-3 and TRBJ2-1, with D perhaps assigned TRBD1 or TRBD2 (6 bases each). Trimming took 9 bases from V and 8 from J, leaving 14 bases between them. The V gene's germline CDR1 is ENHRY and CDR2 SYGVKD. The CDR3 consists of 12 residues. CDR3 residues: CAIGGQDDEQFF. The CDR3 DNA reads TGTGCCATTGGGGGGCAGGACGATGAGCAGTTCTTC.

Written as DNA, the CDR3 is TGTGCCAGCAGCCCACGGGACCGGTATGGCTACACCTTC. This codes for CASSPRDRYGYTF. The chain employs TRBV7-9 and TRBJ1-2; possible D gene TRBD1, 5 bases. The CDR3 runs 13 residues. Germline loops: CDR1 SEHNR, CDR2 FQNEAQ (reference sequence). V was pared by 5 bases and J by 5 bases, with 12 bases between. The variable domain in full, completed from reference TRBV7-9 and TRBJ1-2, reads DTGVSQNPRHKITKRGQNVTFRCDPISEHNRLYWYRQTLGQGPEFLTYFQNEAQLEKSRLLSDRFSAERPKGSFSTLEIQRTEQGDSAMYLCASSPRDRYGYTFGSGTRLTVV.

The CDR3 sequence: CASSPGQGVMSNQPQHF. The CDR3 coding sequence is TGTGCCAGTAGTCCGGGACAGGGAGTGATGAGCAATCAGCCCCAGCATTTT. The chain combines TRBV19 with TRBJ1-5; 9 positions match TRBD1. The germline V gene encodes CDR1 LNHDA and CDR2 SQIVND (reference sequence). The CDR3 extends over 17 amino acids. V was pared by 5 bases and J by 1 base, with 9 bases of the junction left unmatched.

The chain couples TRBV9 to TRBJ2-2, with 7 nucleotides matching TRBD2. The CDR3 totals 14 residues. With V trimmed by 0 bases and J by 7 bases, 3 bases remained unmatched. Germline CDR1 reads SGDLS; CDR2 reads YYNGEE. Here the CDR3 DNA reads TGTGCCAGCAGCGTAGGCAGGGAGGGCGGGGAGCTGTTTTTT. Translated, it gives CASSVGREGGELFF.

The rearrangement joins TRBV6-1 to TRBJ2-7; perhaps TRBD2 as D (5 bases). CDR1 is MNHNS and CDR2 is SASEGT in the germline V gene. CDR3 length: 11 residues. V lost 5 bases, J lost 6 bases, and 8 bases lay in between. The CDR3 DNA reads as TGTGCCAGCAGTTACGGGATCGAGCAGTACTTC. It specifies CASSYGIEQYF.

This sequence joins TRBV27 and TRBJ1-1, with D uncertain. Germline CDR1 and CDR2: MNHEY and SMNVEV (reference sequence). V was shortened by 4 bases and J by 0 bases, with 12 bases between the two germline ends. CDR3 length equals 15 residues. The CDR3 protein is CASSSTDGLNTEAFF. The CDR3 DNA sequence: TGTGCCAGCAGTTCCACGGACGGGTTGAACACTGAAGCTTTCTTT.

This clone is a singleton in its sample. The chain uses TRBV25-1 and TRBJ1-6, with TRBD1 identical over 9 bases. Trimming cost V 3 bases and J 9 bases; bases outside gene matches: 9. The CDR3 loop spans 16 amino acids. From germline, CDR1 is MGHDK and CDR2 SYGVNS. CDR3 sequence: CASSESDGTGSSPLHF. CDR3 DNA sequence: TGTGCCAGCAGTGAGTCAGACGGGACAGGGAGTTCACCCCTCCACTTT.

V gene TRBV7-8 combines with J gene TRBJ2-7; D may correspond to TRBD1 or TRBD2 (5 bases each). Between the trimmed V and J ends, which lost 3 bases and 3 bases, there was a span of 15 bases. The CDR3 spans 15 residues. Germline assignment: CDR1 SGHVS and CDR2 FQNEAQ. Here the CDR3 reads CASSFSGTGFYEQYV. In DNA, the CDR3 is TGTGCCAGCAGCTTTTCCGGGACGGGGTTCTACGAGCAGTACGTC.

As regards this clone: It is likely a read error, because the conserved phenylalanine at the end of the CDR3 is missing. No DNA is shown, since the ends of the CDR3 on it are uncertain; the CDR3 is the one TCRdb lists. The V gene is TRBV4-3, the J gene TRBJ1-1; the table's D call, TRBD1, has no DNA check behind it. The CDR3 is 12 residues long, counting both termini. Germline lookup yields CDR1 LGHNA and CDR2 YSLEER. The CDR3: CASSQDRQSLLG.

CDR3 in amino acids: CASSVATGPRGGYTF. The CDR3, as DNA: TGTGCCAGCAGCGTAGCTACGGGACCCCGGGGGGGCTACACCTTC. The chain links TRBV9 to TRBJ1-2; D possibly corresponds to TRBD1 (5 bases). The CDR3 is made up of 15 amino acids. The germline gives CDR1 SGDLS, CDR2 YYNGEE. V was shortened by 0 bases and J by 8 bases, with 17 bases between the two germline ends. The complete variable domain, with remaining parts taken from reference TRBV9 and TRBJ1-2, reads DSGVTQTPKHLITATGQRVTLRCSPRSGDLSVYWYQQSLDQGLQFLIQYYNGEERAKGNILERFSAQQFPDLHSELNLSSLELGDSALYFCASSVATGPRGGYTFGSGTRLTVV.

The chain uses TRBV30 and TRBJ1-6; D not resolved. The CDR3 has 17 amino acids. The germline CDR1 and CDR2 sequences are GTSNPN and SVGIG (reference sequence). V lost 0 bases and J 6 bases, leaving 18 bases between the germline ends. Here the CDR3 reads CAWSVPSQSLFNSPLHF. DNA of the CDR3: TGTGCCTGGAGTGTACCAAGTCAGTCCCTCTTTAATTCACCCCTCCACTTT.

This clone was recorded once. The chain is built from TRBV2 and TRBJ2-7, with D perhaps being TRBD1 or TRBD2 (5 bases each). Between the trimmed V and J ends, which lost 1 base and 0 bases, there was a span of 13 bases. Per the germline V gene, CDR1 is SNHLY and CDR2 is FYNNEI. The CDR3 runs to 16 residues. The CDR3 sequence is CASSEGGDSLSYEQYF. The CDR3 DNA is TGTGCCAGCAGTGAAGGGGGAGACAGTCTCTCCTACGAGCAGTACTTC.

This rearrangement joins TRBV11-2 to TRBJ2-1, with 7 positions matching TRBD2. The germline gives CDR1 SGHAT, CDR2 FQNNGV. CDR3 length: 15 amino acids. V lost 2 bases and J lost 2; bases outside the gene matches: 3. The CDR3 nucleotides are TGTGCCAGCAGCTTAACGGGGGGACCCTACAATGAGCAGTTCTTC. Protein: CASSLTGGPYNEQFF.